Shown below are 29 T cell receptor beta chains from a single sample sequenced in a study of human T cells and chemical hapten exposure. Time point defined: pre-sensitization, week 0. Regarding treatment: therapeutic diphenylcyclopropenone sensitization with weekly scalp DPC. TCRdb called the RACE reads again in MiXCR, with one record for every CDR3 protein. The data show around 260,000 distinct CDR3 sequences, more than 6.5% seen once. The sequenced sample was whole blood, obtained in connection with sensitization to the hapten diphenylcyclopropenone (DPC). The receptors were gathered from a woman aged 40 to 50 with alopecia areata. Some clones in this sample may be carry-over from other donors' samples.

The CDR3 reads CASSQDGALGGEAFF. The CDR3 DNA sequence: TGCGCCAGCAGCCAAGATGGGGCCCTTGGCGGTGAAGCTTTCTTT. V gene TRBV4-3 combines with J gene TRBJ1-1, with D maybe TRBD1 (5 bases). V was shortened by 0 bases and J by 7 bases, with 15 bases between the two germline ends. Germline loops: CDR1 LGHNA, CDR2 YSLEER. This CDR3 contains 15 residues.

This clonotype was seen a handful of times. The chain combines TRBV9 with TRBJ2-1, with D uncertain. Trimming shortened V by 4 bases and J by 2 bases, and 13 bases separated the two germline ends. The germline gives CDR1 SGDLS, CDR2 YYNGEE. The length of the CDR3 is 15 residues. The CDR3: CASSPRLSAYNEQFF. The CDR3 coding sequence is TGTGCCAGCAGCCCCCGACTCTCAGCCTACAATGAGCAGTTCTTC.

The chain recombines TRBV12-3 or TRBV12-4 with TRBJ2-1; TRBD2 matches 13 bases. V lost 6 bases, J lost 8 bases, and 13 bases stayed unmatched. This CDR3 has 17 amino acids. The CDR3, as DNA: TGTGCCAGCAGCCTCCCTAGGACTAGCGGGAGTTTAGATGAGCAGTTCTTC. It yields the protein CASSLPRTSGSLDEQFF.

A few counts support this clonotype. CDR3 loop: CSARRLAGGPDTQYF. The CDR3 DNA sequence: TGCAGTGCTAGGAGACTAGCGGGAGGGCCAGATACGCAGTATTTT. This chain uses TRBV20-1 with TRBJ2-3; 14 bases agree with TRBD2. The V and J ends lost 3 bases and 4 bases, in that order; junction bases with no gene match: 3. This CDR3 is 15 amino acids long. The germline V gene encodes CDR1 DFQATT and CDR2 SNEGSKA (reference sequence).

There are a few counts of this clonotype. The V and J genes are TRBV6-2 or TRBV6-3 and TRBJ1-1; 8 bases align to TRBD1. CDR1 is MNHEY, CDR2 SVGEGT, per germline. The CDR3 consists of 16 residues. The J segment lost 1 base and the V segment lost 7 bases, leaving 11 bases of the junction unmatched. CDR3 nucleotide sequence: TGTGCCAGCACCCGGTTGACCGGGACAGGGAACACTGAAGCTTTCTTT. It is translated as CASTRLTGTGNTEAFF.

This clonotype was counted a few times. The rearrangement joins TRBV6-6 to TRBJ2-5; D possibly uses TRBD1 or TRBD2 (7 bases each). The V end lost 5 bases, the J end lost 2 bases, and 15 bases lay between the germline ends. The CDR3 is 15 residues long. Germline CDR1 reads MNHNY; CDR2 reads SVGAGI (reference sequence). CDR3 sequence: CASSDQGGRQETQYF. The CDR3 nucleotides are TGTGCCAGCAGTGACCAGGGGGGGCGGCAAGAGACCCAGTACTTC.

For the CDR3, the DNA is TGTGCCAGCAGTTTATCGGCTAGCGGTTACAATGAGCAGTTCTTC. Translated, it gives CASSLSASGYNEQFF. The chain employs TRBV12-3 or TRBV12-4 and TRBJ2-1, with 7 bases aligning to TRBD2. This CDR3 has 15 amino acids. V was pared by 2 bases and J by 4 bases, with 5 bases of the junction left unmatched.

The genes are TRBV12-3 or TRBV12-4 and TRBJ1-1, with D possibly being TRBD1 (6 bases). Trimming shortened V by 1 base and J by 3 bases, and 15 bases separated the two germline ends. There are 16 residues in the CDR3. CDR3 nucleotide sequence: TGTGCCAGCAGTTTAGGGGGGGCTCGAAGGGACACTGAAGCTTTCTTT. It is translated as CASSLGGARRDTEAFF.

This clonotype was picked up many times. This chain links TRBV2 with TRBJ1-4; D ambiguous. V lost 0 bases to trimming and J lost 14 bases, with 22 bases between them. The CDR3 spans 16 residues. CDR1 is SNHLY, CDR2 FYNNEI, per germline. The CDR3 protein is CASSEAGGKLRLGLFF. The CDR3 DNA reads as TGTGCCAGCAGTGAAGCCGGAGGGAAATTACGTCTTGGGCTGTTTTTT.

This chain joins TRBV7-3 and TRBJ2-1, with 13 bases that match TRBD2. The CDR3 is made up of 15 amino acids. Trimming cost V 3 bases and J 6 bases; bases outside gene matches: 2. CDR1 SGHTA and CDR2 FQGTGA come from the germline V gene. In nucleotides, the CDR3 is TGTGCCAGCAGCTTCGGGACTAGCGGGGTCAATGAGCAGTTCTTC. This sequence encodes CASSFGTSGVNEQFF.

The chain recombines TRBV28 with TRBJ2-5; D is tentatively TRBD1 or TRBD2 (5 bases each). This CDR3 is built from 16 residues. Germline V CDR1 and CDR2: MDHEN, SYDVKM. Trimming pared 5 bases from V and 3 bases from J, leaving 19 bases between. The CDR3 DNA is TGTGCCAGCAGTACCATCGGGGCCCCGATTAAAGAGACCCAGTACTTC. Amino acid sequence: CASSTIGAPIKETQYF. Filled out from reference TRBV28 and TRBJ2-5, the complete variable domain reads DVKVTQSSRYLVKRTGEKVFLECVQDMDHENMFWYRQDPGLGLRLIYFSYDVKMKEKGDIPEGYSVSREKKERFSLILESASTNQTSMYLCASSTIGAPIKETQYFGPGTRLLVL.

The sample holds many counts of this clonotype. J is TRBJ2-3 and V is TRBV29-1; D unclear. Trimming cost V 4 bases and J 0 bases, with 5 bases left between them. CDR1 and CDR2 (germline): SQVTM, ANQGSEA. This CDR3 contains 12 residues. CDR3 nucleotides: TGCAGCGTTGGGGCGAGCACAGATACGCAGTATTTT. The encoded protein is CSVGASTDTQYF.

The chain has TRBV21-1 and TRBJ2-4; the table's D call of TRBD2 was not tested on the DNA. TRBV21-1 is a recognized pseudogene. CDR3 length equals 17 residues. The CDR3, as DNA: TGTTCCATCGGCGCCAGGACCGGGACTAGCCCTAAAAACATTCAGTACTTC. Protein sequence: CSIGARTGTSPKNIQYF.

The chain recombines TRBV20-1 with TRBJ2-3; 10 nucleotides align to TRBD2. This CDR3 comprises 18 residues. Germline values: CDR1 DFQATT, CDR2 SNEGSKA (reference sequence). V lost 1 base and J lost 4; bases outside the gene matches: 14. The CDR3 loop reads CSARGAGGPGHTADTQYF. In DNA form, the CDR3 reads TGCAGTGCTAGAGGAGCGGGAGGGCCGGGGCACACGGCAGATACGCAGTATTTT.

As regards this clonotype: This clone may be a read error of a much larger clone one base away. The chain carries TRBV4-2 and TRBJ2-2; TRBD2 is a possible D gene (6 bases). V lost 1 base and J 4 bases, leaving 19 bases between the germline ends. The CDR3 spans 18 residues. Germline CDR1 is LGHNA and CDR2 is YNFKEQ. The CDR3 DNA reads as TGTGCCAGCAGCCAAGGAGTGATGCCGGGAGCGATCACCGGGGAGCTGTTTTTT. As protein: CASSQGVMPGAITGELFF.

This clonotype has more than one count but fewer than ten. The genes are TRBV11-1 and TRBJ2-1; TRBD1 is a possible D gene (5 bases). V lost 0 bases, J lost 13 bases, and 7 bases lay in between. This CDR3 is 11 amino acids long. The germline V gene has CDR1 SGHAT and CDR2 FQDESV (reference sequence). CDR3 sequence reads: CASSLAGRQFF. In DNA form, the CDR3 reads TGTGCCAGCAGCTTAGCGGGGCGTCAGTTCTTC.

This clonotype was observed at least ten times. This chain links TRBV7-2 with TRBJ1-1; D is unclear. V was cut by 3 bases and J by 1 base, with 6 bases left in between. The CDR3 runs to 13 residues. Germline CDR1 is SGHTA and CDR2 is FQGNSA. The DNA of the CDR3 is TGTGCCAGCAGCTTTGCCAGGAACACTGAAGCTTTCTTT. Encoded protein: CASSFARNTEAFF.

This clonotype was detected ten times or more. The CDR3 protein is CASSRENPPYEQYF. The CDR3 DNA reads as TGCGCCAGCAGCAGGGAAAATCCCCCCTACGAGCAGTACTTC. The genes are TRBV5-1 and TRBJ2-7; no clear D. The ends were cut back, 4 bases at V and 2 bases at J, with 13 bases in the middle. Germline V CDR1 and CDR2: SGHRS, YFSETQ. The CDR3 extends over 14 amino acids.

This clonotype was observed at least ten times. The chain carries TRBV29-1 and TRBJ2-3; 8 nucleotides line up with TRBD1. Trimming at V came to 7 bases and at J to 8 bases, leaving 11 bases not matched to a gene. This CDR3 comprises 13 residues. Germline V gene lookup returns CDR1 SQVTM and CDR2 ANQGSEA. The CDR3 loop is CSAGQGLAATQYF. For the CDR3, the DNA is TGCAGCGCCGGACAGGGTCTTGCAGCTACGCAGTATTTT.

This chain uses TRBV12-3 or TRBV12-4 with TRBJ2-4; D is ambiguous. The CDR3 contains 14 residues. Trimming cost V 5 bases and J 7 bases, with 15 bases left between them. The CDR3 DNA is TGTGCCAGCAGTCCCTCGACATTACGGAACATTCAGTACTTC. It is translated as CASSPSTLRNIQYF.

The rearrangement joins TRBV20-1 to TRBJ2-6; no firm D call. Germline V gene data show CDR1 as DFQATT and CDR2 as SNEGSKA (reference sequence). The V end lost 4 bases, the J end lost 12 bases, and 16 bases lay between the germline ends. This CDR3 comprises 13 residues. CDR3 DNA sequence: TGCAGTGCTACGATAAATACGATCGGCGTCCTGACTTTC. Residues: CSATINTIGVLTF.

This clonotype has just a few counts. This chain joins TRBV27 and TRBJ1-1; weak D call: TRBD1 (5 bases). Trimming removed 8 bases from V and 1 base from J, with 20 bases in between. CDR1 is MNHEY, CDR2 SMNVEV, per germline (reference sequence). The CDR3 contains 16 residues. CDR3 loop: CASGIIRGRANTEAFF. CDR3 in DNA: TGTGCCAGCGGAATCATTCGGGGCCGGGCGAACACTGAAGCTTTCTTT.

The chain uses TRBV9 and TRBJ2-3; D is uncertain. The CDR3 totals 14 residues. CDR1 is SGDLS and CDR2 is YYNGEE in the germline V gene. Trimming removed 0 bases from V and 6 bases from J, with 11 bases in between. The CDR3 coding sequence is TGTGCCAGCAGCGTAGACCCCCTATACGATACGCAGTATTTT. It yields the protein CASSVDPLYDTQYF.

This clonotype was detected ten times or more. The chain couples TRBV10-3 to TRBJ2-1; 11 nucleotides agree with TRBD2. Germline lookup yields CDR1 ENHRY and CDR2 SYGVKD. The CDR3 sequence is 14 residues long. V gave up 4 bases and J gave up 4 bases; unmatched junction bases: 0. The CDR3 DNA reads TGTGCCATCAGTGGGACTAGCGGGTACAATGAGCAGTTCTTC. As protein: CAISGTSGYNEQFF.

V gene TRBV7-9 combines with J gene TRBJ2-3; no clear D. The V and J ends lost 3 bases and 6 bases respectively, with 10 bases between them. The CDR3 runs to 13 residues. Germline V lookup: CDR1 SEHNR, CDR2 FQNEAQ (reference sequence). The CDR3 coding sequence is TGTGCCAGCAGCTTTTGGGGTGAGGATACGCAGTATTTT. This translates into CASSFWGEDTQYF. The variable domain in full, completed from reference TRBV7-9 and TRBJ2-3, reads DTGVSQNPRHKITKRGQNVTFRCDPISEHNRLYWYRQTLGQGPEFLTYFQNEAQLEKSRLLSDRFSAERPKGSFSTLEIQRTEQGDSAMYLCASSFWGEDTQYFGPGTRLTVL.

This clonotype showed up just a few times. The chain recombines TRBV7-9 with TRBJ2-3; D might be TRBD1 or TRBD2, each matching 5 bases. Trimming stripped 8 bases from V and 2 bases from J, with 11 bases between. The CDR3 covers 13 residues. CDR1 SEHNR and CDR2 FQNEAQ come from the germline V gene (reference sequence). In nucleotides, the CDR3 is TGTGCCAGCGGGACGGGAAACACAGATACGCAGTATTTT. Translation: CASGTGNTDTQYF.

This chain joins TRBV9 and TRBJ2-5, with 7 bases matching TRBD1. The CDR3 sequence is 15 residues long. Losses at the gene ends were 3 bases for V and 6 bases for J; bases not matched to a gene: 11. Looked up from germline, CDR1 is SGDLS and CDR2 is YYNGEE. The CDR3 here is CASSELFGQDQTQYF. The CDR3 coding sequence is TGTGCCAGCAGCGAATTATTTGGACAGGATCAGACCCAGTACTTC.

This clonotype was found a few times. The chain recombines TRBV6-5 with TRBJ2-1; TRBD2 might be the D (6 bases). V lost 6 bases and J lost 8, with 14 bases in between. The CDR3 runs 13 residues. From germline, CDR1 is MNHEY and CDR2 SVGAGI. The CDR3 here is CASSRTTSYEQFF. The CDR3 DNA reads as TGTGCCAGCAGCCGCACAACTAGCTATGAGCAGTTCTTC.

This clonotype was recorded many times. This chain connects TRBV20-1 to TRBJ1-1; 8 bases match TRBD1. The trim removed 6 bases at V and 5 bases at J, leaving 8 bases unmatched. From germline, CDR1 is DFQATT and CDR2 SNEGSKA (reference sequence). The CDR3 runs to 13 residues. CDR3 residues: CSARQGARTEAFF. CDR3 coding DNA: TGCAGTGCACGTCAGGGGGCGCGAACTGAAGCTTTCTTT.